The next 26 T cell receptor beta chains were all read from a single sample in a study of monozygotic twins with inflammatory bowel disease. Using the 5' RACE reads, TCRdb records one entry per CDR3 protein without DNA. This sample's table has roughly 300,000 distinct CDR3 sequences. The sequenced sample consisted of blood. These receptors all stem from a human donor with ulcerative colitis or Crohn's disease, or a healthy co-twin of an affected twin (not recorded which).

The chain carries TRBV5-5 and TRBJ1-5; TCRdb reports TRBD1, a call that lacks DNA to check it against. The V gene's germline CDR1 is SGHKS and CDR2 YYEKEE (reference sequence). The CDR3 spans 15 residues. The CDR3 is CASSLGGAHGQPQHF.

The chain combines TRBV3-1 with TRBJ2-7. Germline V CDR1 and CDR2: LGHDT, YNNKEL (reference sequence). CDR3 length equals 14 residues. The CDR3 reads CASSQEDITYEQYF.

The gene calls are TRBV4-3 and TRBJ1-2. CDR1 is LGHNA, CDR2 YSLEER, per germline. The CDR3 is 16 amino acids. CDR3 sequence: CASSQSMGTTNYGYTF.

The chain uses TRBV19 and TRBJ2-7; as DNA is missing, the TRBD1 call by TCRdb cannot be tested. The CDR3 runs 13 residues. CDR1 and CDR2 from the germline V gene are LNHDA and SQIVND (reference sequence). CDR3 loop: CASIRENSYEQYF.

The chain is built from TRBV30 and TRBJ1-5. CDR3 length: 14 residues. From germline, CDR1 is GTSNPN and CDR2 SVGIG (reference sequence). The chain's CDR3 is CAWSVVGLNQPQHF. The full variable domain, completed using reference TRBV30 and TRBJ1-5, is SQTIHQWPATLVQPVGSPLSLECTVEGTSNPNLYWYRQAAGRGLQLLFYSVGIGQISSEVPQNLSASRPQDRQFILSSKKLLLSDSGFYLCAWSVVGLNQPQHFGDGTRLSIL.

The chain recombines TRBV7-2 with TRBJ2-6; the D gene TCRdb calls, TRBD1, cannot be checked with no DNA. Germline CDR1 is SGHTA and CDR2 is FQGNSA. The CDR3 runs to 20 residues. The CDR3 region is CASSFWGIGTYSLGANVLTF. Complete variable domain (other parts from reference TRBV7-2 and TRBJ2-6): GAGVSQSPSNKVTEKGKDVELRCDPISGHTALYWYRQSLGQGLEFLIYFQGNSAPDKSGLPSDRFSAERTGGSVSTLTIQRTQQEDSAVYLCASSFWGIGTYSLGANVLTFGAGSRLTVL.

The chain has TRBV29-1 and TRBJ2-1; TCRdb indicates TRBD1, and absent DNA this call remains unverified. Germline loops: CDR1 SQVTM, CDR2 ANQGSEA. The length of the CDR3 is 14 residues. The CDR3 here is CSVDGEPLDNEQFF.

This chain uses TRBV12-3 or TRBV12-4 with TRBJ1-5; the TCRdb D gene call, TRBD1, has no DNA to confirm it. The CDR3 contains 14 residues. The CDR3 reads CASSFSGGKIPQHF.

The chain's CDR3 is CATSDYDRGSYNEQFF. The chain is built from TRBV24-1 and TRBJ2-1. This CDR3 region has 16 residues. Germline loops: CDR1 KGHDR, CDR2 SFDVKD.

This chain links TRBV6-6 with TRBJ1-6. Germline CDR1 is MNHNY and CDR2 is SVGAGI (reference sequence). The CDR3 is 13 amino acids. The CDR3 protein is CASSYISNSPLHF.

The rearrangement links TRBV19 to TRBJ1-5. The CDR3 is 16 amino acids. Germline lookup yields CDR1 LNHDA and CDR2 SQIVND (reference sequence). This CDR3 is CASSMRGNSLRAAQHF.

V gene TRBV30 combines with J gene TRBJ1-3; the D call from TCRdb, TRBD1, cannot be confirmed without DNA. This CDR3 contains 14 residues. Germline-derived CDR1 and CDR2 are GTSNPN and SVGIG (reference sequence). CDR3 amino acids: CARGTGGSGNTIYF.

J is TRBJ1-1 and V is TRBV6-2 or TRBV6-3; TCRdb returns TRBD1, unconfirmable since there is no DNA. CDR1 and CDR2 from the germline V gene are MNHEY and SVGEGT. The CDR3 is 17 residues long. This CDR3 is CASSSYWGQGMNTEAFF.

The chain couples TRBV24-1 to TRBJ2-1. This CDR3 comprises 15 residues. Germline CDR1 and CDR2: KGHDR and SFDVKD. CDR3 sequence reads: CATSEQAKGYNEQFF.

The chain has TRBV6-2 or TRBV6-3 and TRBJ1-5; absent DNA, TCRdb's TRBD1 call cannot be checked. Per germline, CDR1 MNHEY and CDR2 SVGEGT. CDR3 length: 13 residues. CDR3 amino acids: CASSTGPGQPQHF.

The chain carries TRBV14 and TRBJ2-7; TCRdb names TRBD1, which stays unverified in the absence of DNA. This CDR3 has 14 residues. Looked up from germline, CDR1 is SGHDN and CDR2 is FVKESK. CDR3 residues: CASSQLGTAYEQYF.

The J gene is TRBJ2-2, the V gene TRBV4-1; the D call from TCRdb, TRBD2, cannot be confirmed without DNA. The germline V gene encodes CDR1 MGHRA and CDR2 YSYEKL. This CDR3 has 17 amino acids. CDR3 residues: CASSQGRAGVHTGELFF.

The rearrangement links TRBV18 to TRBJ2-1; TCRdb names TRBD2, which stays unverified in the absence of DNA. CDR1 is KGHSH, CDR2 LQKENI, per germline. The CDR3 extends over 16 amino acids. CDR3 protein: CASSPRNSGGANEQFF.

This chain links TRBV5-1 with TRBJ2-3; TCRdb names TRBD1, which stays unverified in the absence of DNA. Germline CDR1 SGHRS, CDR2 YFSETQ. The CDR3 is made up of 15 amino acids. CDR3 amino acids: CASSQDRGPTDTQYF.

V is TRBV7-2 and J is TRBJ2-2. This CDR3 has 16 amino acids. CDR1 is SGHTA and CDR2 is FQGNSA in the germline V gene. CDR3 loop: CASSLSDTLDTGELFF.

The chain uses TRBV7-9 and TRBJ2-1; the TCRdb call, TRBD2, lacks DNA for checking. CDR1 and CDR2 (germline): SEHNR, FQNEAQ (reference sequence). The CDR3 consists of 16 residues. CDR3 protein: CASSVRRVWGYNEQFF.

The chain joins TRBV25-1 to TRBJ2-7; TCRdb names TRBD2, which stays unverified in the absence of DNA. The CDR3 spans 14 residues. Per germline, CDR1 MGHDK and CDR2 SYGVNS. CDR3 protein: CASSGLAGALQQYF.

CDR3 residues: CSAPRTGGEVTGELFF. The rearrangement joins TRBV20-1 to TRBJ2-2; TCRdb reports TRBD1, a call that lacks DNA to check it against. This CDR3 spans 16 amino acids. Germline assignment: CDR1 DFQATT and CDR2 SNEGSKA (reference sequence).

V and J are TRBV20-1 and TRBJ2-3; TCRdb's D gene call, TRBD1, goes unchecked for lack of DNA. CDR1 is DFQATT and CDR2 is SNEGSKA in the germline V gene (reference sequence). The CDR3 runs 11 residues. The CDR3 protein is CSANRGEGQYF.

The genes are TRBV30 and TRBJ1-2. CDR1 and CDR2 (germline): GTSNPN, SVGIG (reference sequence). CDR3 length: 13 residues. The CDR3 sequence is CAWSVSTNYGYTF.

This rearrangement joins TRBV10-3 to TRBJ1-2; TCRdb's assignment of TRBD1 cannot be checked, as there is no DNA. CDR1 and CDR2 from the germline V gene are ENHRY and SYGVKD. This CDR3 spans 14 amino acids. CDR3 protein: CAISSSGQNYGYTF.